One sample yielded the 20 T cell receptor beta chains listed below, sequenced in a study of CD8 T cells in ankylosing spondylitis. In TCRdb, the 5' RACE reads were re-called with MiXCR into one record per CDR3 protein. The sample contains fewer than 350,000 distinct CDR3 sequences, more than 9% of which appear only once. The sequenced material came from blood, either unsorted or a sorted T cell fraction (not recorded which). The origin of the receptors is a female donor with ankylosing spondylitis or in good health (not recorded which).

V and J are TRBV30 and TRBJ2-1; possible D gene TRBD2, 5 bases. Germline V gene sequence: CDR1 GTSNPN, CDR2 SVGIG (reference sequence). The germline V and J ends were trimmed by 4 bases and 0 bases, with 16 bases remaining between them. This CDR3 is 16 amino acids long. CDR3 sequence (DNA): TGTGCCTGGAATGATCACCTAGCAGCCTCCTACAATGAGCAGTTCTTC. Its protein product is CAWNDHLAASYNEQFF. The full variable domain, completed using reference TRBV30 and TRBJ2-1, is SQTIHQWPATLVQPVGSPLSLECTVEGTSNPNLYWYRQAAGRGLQLLFYSVGIGQISSEVPQNLSASRPQDRQFILSSKKLLLSDSGFYLCAWNDHLAASYNEQFFGPGTRLTVL.

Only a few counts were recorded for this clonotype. As DNA, the CDR3 is TGTGCCAGCAGCTCCGGGGGGGCAGGGGGTATCTACGAGCAGTACTTC. Translated: CASSSGGAGGIYEQYF. The chain links TRBV7-2 to TRBJ2-7; D is possibly TRBD2 (8 bases). V was trimmed by 4 bases and J by 3 bases, leaving 19 bases between them. The CDR3 totals 16 residues. Germline values: CDR1 SGHTA, CDR2 FQGNSA. The full variable domain, in which reference TRBV7-2 and TRBJ2-7 provide the parts outside the CDR3, is GAGVSQSPSNKVTEKGKDVELRCDPISGHTALYWYRQSLGQGLEFLIYFQGNSAPDKSGLPSDRFSAERTGGSVSTLTIQRTQQEDSAVYLCASSSGGAGGIYEQYFGPGTRLTVT.

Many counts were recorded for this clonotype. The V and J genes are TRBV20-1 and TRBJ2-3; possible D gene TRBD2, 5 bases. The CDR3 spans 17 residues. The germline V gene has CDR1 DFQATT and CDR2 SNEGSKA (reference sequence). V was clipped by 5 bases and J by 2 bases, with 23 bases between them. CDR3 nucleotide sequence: TGCAGTGCTCCCCTACCGCGACGAGCGGAGATCACAGATACGCAGTATTTT. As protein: CSAPLPRRAEITDTQYF.

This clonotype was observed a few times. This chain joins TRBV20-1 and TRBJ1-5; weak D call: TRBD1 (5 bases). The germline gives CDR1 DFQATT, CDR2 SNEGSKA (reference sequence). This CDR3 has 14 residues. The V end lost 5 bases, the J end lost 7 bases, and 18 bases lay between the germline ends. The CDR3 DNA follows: TGCAGTGCTTCCTCCGGGGGTGGAGGGCAGCCCCAGCATTTT. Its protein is CSASSGGGGQPQHF.

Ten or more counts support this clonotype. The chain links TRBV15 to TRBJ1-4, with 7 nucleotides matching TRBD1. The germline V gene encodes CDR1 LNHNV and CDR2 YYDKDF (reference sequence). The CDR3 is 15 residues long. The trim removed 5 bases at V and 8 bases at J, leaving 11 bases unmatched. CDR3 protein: CATSARDRAPEKLFF. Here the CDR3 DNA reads TGTGCCACCAGCGCTCGAGACAGGGCACCAGAAAAACTGTTTTTT.

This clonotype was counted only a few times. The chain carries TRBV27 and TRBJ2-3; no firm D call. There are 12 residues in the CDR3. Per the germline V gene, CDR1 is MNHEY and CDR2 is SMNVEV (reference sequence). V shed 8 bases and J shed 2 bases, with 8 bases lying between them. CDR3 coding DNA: TGTGCCAGCCGCGACCTCACAGATACGCAGTATTTT. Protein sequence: CASRDLTDTQYF.

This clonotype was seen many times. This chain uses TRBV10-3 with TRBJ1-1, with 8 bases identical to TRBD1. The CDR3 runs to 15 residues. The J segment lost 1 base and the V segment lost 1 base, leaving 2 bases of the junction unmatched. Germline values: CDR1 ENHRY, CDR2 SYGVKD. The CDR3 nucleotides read TGTGCCATCAGTGAGTTCGGACAGGGGAACACTGAAGCTTTCTTT. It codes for CAISEFGQGNTEAFF.

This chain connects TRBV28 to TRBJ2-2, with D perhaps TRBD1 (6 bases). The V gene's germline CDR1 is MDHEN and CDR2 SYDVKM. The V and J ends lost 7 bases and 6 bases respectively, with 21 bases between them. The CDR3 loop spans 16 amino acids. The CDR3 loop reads CASTPGGRVSPGELFF. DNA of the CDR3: TGTGCCAGCACCCCTGGGGGCAGGGTCTCCCCCGGGGAGCTGTTTTTT. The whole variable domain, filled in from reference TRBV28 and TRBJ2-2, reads DVKVTQSSRYLVKRTGEKVFLECVQDMDHENMFWYRQDPGLGLRLIYFSYDVKMKEKGDIPEGYSVSREKKERFSLILESASTNQTSMYLCASTPGGRVSPGELFFGEGSRLTVL.

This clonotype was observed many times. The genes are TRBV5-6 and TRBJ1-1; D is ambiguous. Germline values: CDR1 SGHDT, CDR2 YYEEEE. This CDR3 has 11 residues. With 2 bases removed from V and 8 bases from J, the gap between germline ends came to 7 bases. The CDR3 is CASSFEGEAFF. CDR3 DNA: TGTGCCAGCAGCTTCGAAGGGGAAGCTTTCTTT.

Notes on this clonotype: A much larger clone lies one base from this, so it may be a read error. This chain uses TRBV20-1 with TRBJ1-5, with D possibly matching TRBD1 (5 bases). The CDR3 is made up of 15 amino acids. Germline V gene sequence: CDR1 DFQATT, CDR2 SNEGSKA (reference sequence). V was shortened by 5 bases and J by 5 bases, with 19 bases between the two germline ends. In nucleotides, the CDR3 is TGCAGTGCTGGAACGGGACTCCCGAGAGATCAGCCCCAGCATTTT. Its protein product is CSAGTGLPRDQPQHF.

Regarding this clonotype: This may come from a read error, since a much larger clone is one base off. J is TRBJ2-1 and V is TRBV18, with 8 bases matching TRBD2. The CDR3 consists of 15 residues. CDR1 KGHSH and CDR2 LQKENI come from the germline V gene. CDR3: CASSLSGMGYNEHFF. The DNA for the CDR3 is TGTGCCAGCTCACTTAGCGGGATGGGCTACAATGAGCATTTCTTC. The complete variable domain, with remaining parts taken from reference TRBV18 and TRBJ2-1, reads NAGVMQNPRHLVRRRGQEARLRCSPMKGHSHVYWYRQLPEEGLKFMVYLQKENIIDESGMPKERFSAEFPKEGPSILRIQQVVRGDSAAYFCASSLSGMGYNEHFFGPGTRLTVL.

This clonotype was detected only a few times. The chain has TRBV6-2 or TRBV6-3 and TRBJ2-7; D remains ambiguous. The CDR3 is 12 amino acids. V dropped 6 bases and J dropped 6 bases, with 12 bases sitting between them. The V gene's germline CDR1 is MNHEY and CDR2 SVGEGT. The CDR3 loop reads CASSQTLSEQYF. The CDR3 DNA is TGTGCCAGCAGCCAGACCCTCTCCGAGCAGTACTTC.

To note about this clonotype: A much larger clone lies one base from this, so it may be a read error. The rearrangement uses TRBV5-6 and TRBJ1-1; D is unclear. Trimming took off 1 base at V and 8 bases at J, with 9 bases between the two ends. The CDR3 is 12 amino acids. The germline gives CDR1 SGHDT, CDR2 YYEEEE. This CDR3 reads CASSLFVWEAFF. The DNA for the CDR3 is TGTGCCAGCAGCTTGTTCGTGTGGGAAGCTTTCTTT.

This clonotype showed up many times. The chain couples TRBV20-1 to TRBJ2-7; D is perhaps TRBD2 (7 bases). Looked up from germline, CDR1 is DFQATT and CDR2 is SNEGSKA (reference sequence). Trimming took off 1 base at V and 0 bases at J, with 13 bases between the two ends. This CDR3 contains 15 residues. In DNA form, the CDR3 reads TGCAGTGCTAGAGGAGGGAGGGGGAGCTCCTACGAGCAGTACTTC. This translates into CSARGGRGSSYEQYF.

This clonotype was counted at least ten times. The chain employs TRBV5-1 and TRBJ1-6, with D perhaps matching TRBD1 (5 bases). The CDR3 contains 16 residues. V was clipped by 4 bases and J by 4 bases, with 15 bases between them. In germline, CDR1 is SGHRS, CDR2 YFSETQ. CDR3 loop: CASSRGEASYNSPLHF. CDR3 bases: TGCGCCAGCAGCCGAGGGGAGGCTTCTTATAATTCACCCCTCCACTTT.

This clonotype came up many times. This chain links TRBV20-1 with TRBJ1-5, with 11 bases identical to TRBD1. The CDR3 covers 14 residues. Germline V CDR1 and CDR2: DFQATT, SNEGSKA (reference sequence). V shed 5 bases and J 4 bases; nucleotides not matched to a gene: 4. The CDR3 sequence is CSAAGQGGNQPQHF. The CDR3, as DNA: TGCAGTGCTGCGGGACAGGGGGGGAATCAGCCCCAGCATTTT.

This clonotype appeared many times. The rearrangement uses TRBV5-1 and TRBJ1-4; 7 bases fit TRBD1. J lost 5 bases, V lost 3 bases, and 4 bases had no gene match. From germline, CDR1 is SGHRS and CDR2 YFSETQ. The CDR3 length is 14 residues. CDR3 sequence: CASSSDRYNEKLFF. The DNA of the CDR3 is TGCGCCAGCAGCTCGGACAGGTACAATGAAAAACTGTTTTTT.

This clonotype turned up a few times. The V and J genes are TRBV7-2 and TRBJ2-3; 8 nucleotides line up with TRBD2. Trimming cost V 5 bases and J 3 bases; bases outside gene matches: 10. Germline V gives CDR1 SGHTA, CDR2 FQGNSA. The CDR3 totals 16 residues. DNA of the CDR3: TGTGCCAGCAGCCCCGTTATGAGCGGGAGTACAGATACGCAGTATTTT. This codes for CASSPVMSGSTDTQYF.

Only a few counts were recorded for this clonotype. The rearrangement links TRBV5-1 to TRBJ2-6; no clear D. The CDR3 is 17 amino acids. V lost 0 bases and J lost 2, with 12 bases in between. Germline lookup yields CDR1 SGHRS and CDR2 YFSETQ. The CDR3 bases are TGCGCCAGCAGCTTGGCCGTTGTACGGACTGGGGCCAACGTCCTGACTTTC. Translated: CASSLAVVRTGANVLTF.

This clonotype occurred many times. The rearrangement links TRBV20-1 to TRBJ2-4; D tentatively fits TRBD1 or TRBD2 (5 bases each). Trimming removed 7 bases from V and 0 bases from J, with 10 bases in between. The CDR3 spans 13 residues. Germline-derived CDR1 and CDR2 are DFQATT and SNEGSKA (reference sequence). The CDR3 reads CSGDGTAKNIQYF. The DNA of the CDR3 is TGCAGTGGGGACGGTACAGCCAAAAACATTCAGTACTTC.